Below, 21 T cell receptor beta chains from the same sample are listed, as sequenced in a study of cytomegalovirus exposure and HLA in healthy donors. It was with 60 Vbeta and 13 Jbeta primers that the PCR ran. The data were produced by immunoSEQ multiplex PCR, yet TCRdb's version contains in-frame clones alone and is incomplete. The sample yields about 200,000 clones, approximately 80% seen once. The sample consisted of PBMCs. The receptors originated from a man aged 35 to 55 in good health and CMV-seronegative.

The chain uses TRBV9 and TRBJ2-3; 15 bases fit TRBD2. V was clipped by 4 bases and J by 5 bases; unmatched bases: 5. Germline CDR1 is SGDLS and CDR2 is YYNGEE. This CDR3 has 16 residues. The CDR3 sequence is CASSRGTSGRKDTQYF. As DNA, the CDR3 is TGTGCCAGCAGCAGGGGGACTAGCGGGAGGAAAGATACGCAGTATTTT. Combining the CDR3 with reference TRBV9 and TRBJ2-3 gives the whole variable domain DSGVTQTPKHLITATGQRVTLRCSPRSGDLSVYWYQQSLDQGLQFLIQYYNGEERAKGNILERFSAQQFPDLHSELNLSSLELGDSALYFCASSRGTSGRKDTQYFGPGTRLTVL.

This chain links TRBV6-6 with TRBJ2-5; 12 positions agree with TRBD2. Germline CDR1 is MNHNY and CDR2 is SVGAGI (reference sequence). The CDR3 is 14 residues long. J was trimmed by 5 bases and V by 5 bases; bases with no gene match: 3. The CDR3 bases are TGTGCCAGCAGTCCCCTAGCGGGGGGGGAGACCCAGTACTTC. Translated, it gives CASSPLAGGETQYF.

This clone has only a few counts. The chain employs TRBV21-1 and TRBJ1-5; no check of the table's D call, TRBD1, against the DNA was made. TRBV21-1 is shown as a pseudogene. This CDR3 comprises 13 residues. This chain's CDR3 is CASTLTGGEPQHF. CDR3 sequence (DNA): TGTGCCAGCACCCTGACAGGGGGCGAGCCCCAGCATTTT.

The V and J genes are TRBV5-1 and TRBJ2-1; a possible D gene is TRBD2 (6 bases). The germline gives CDR1 SGHRS, CDR2 YFSETQ. The germline V and J ends were trimmed by 1 base and 0 bases, with 14 bases remaining between them. CDR3 size: 17 residues. CDR3 bases: TGCGCCAGCAGCTTGACTACCCTAGCGAACTCCTACAATGAGCAGTTCTTC. Amino acid sequence: CASSLTTLANSYNEQFF. The whole variable domain, filled in from reference TRBV5-1 and TRBJ2-1, reads KAGVTQTPRYLIKTRGQQVTLSCSPISGHRSVSWYQQTPGQGLQFLFEYFSETQRNKGNFPGRFSGRQFSNSRSEMNVSTLELGDSALYLCASSLTTLANSYNEQFFGPGTRLTVL.

The chain has TRBV28 and TRBJ2-7; 7 nucleotides align to TRBD2. Trimming at V came to 5 bases and at J to 0 bases, leaving 7 bases not matched to a gene. Looked up from germline, CDR1 is MDHEN and CDR2 is SYDVKM. CDR3 length: 15 residues. The CDR3: CASSRVRDYSYEQYF. The CDR3 coding sequence is TGTGCCAGCAGTCGGGTCCGGGACTACTCCTACGAGCAGTACTTC.

This chain connects TRBV27 to TRBJ2-1; 14 positions agree with TRBD2. This CDR3 has 16 amino acids. Germline CDR1 reads MNHEY; CDR2 reads SMNVEV (reference sequence). With 6 bases clipped from V and 4 bases from J, the junction kept 5 bases outside the gene matches. Here the CDR3 reads CASRLRLAGGYNEQFF. The CDR3 region has the DNA TGTGCCAGCAGATTAAGACTAGCGGGAGGGTACAATGAGCAGTTCTTC.

This clone was counted a single time. The chain carries TRBV7-9 and TRBJ2-7; TRBD2 matches 7 bases. V dropped 3 bases and J dropped 6; count of bases not matched to a gene: 8. Germline assignment: CDR1 SEHNR and CDR2 FQNEAQ (reference sequence). The CDR3 sequence is 14 residues long. The chain's CDR3 is CASSFVGGSFEQYF. In DNA form, the CDR3 reads TGTGCCAGCAGCTTTGTGGGGGGGTCTTTCGAGCAGTACTTC.

V gene TRBV7-7 combines with J gene TRBJ2-7, with D unclear. Germline V CDR1 and CDR2: SSHAT, FNYEAQ (reference sequence). The V end was cut by 0 bases, the J end by 3 bases, with 3 bases between. The CDR3 loop spans 12 amino acids. The CDR3 reads CASSLAHYEQYF. CDR3 sequence (DNA): TGTGCCAGCAGCTTAGCCCACTACGAGCAGTACTTC.

In the case of this clone: Different DNA sequences within this sample yield the same CDR3. The rearrangement uses TRBV25-1 and TRBJ2-2, with 9 bases fitting TRBD1. The ends lost 5 bases at V and 3 bases at J; junction bases unmatched: 4. This CDR3 has 15 amino acids. The germline CDR1 and CDR2 sequences are MGHDK and SYGVNS. CDR3 residues: CASSKRDRDTGELFF. The CDR3 nucleotides are TGTGCCAGCAGTAAACGGGACAGGGACACCGGGGAGCTGTTTTTT.

Comments on this clone: Relative to the germline gene, one junction end is altered; a read error may explain this. The J gene is TRBJ1-1, the V gene TRBV5-6, with 7 bases fitting TRBD1. The CDR3 loop spans 15 amino acids. CDR1 is SGHDT and CDR2 is YYEEEE in the germline V gene. CDR3 DNA: TGTGCCAACAGCGAACCGACAGGGATCGGCACTGAAGCTTTCTTT. It specifies CANSEPTGIGTEAFF.

V gene TRBV2 combines with J gene TRBJ2-3, with D possibly being TRBD2 (6 bases). Germline-derived CDR1 and CDR2 are SNHLY and FYNNEI. Trimming removed 10 bases at V and 1 base at J, with 12 bases between. The CDR3 runs to 13 residues. CDR3 DNA: TGTGCCAACTCGGGAGTTGGCACAGATACGCAGTATTTT. Its translation is CANSGVGTDTQYF. Using reference TRBV2 and TRBJ2-3 for the parts outside the CDR3, the full variable domain is EPEVTQTPSHQVTQMGQEVILRCVPISNHLYFYWYRQILGQKVEFLVSFYNNEISEKSEIFDDQFSVERPDGSNFTLKIRSTKLEDSAMYFCANSGVGTDTQYFGPGTRLTVL.

The gene calls are TRBV18 and TRBJ1-2; tentatively, D is TRBD1 (6 bases). This CDR3 has 16 amino acids. Trimming stripped 3 bases from V and 2 bases from J, with 16 bases between. Germline CDR1 KGHSH, CDR2 LQKENI. The CDR3 here is CASSPRGRDRNYGYTF. The CDR3 DNA follows: TGTGCCAGCTCACCCAGGGGAAGGGACCGAAACTATGGCTACACCTTC.

The V and J genes are TRBV7-9 and TRBJ2-3, with 7 positions matching TRBD2. The germline V gene has CDR1 SEHNR and CDR2 FQNEAQ (reference sequence). The CDR3 is 13 amino acids. Trimming cost V 4 bases and J 5 bases; bases outside gene matches: 3. In DNA form, the CDR3 reads TGTGCCAGCAGCTCCCTAGCGGTAGATACGCAGTATTTT. Protein product: CASSSLAVDTQYF.

The V call is TRBV9, the J call TRBJ2-5; 8 positions agree with TRBD2. The V segment lost 4 bases and the J segment 2 bases; nucleotides outside the gene matches: 10. This CDR3 spans 16 amino acids. The germline gives CDR1 SGDLS, CDR2 YYNGEE. The CDR3 region has the DNA TGTGCCAGCAGCCCCGGGAGCGGGGGCCCACAAGAGACCCAGTACTTC. It yields the protein CASSPGSGGPQETQYF.

This clone has a handful of counts. This chain connects TRBV7-9 to TRBJ2-2; a weak D match, TRBD2 (5 bases). CDR3 size: 18 residues. Between the trimmed V and J ends, which lost 0 bases and 5 bases, there was a span of 19 bases. Germline V gives CDR1 SEHNR, CDR2 FQNEAQ (reference sequence). In nucleotides, the CDR3 is TGTGCCAGCAGCTTAGCGTGGGGAGCCCTTAGGAGTACCGGGGAGCTGTTTTTT. Its protein product is CASSLAWGALRSTGELFF.

The V call is TRBV9, the J call TRBJ2-5; possible D gene TRBD1, 6 bases. Germline values: CDR1 SGDLS, CDR2 YYNGEE. The CDR3 contains 15 residues. Trimming shortened V by 4 bases and J by 5 bases, and 18 bases separated the two germline ends. The CDR3 nucleotides are TGTGCCAGCAGCTTCCGGGACACCCCTTATGAGACCCAGTACTTC. Its protein product is CASSFRDTPYETQYF.

This chain links TRBV27 with TRBJ1-4; D is unclear. CDR3 length equals 14 residues. The germline gives CDR1 MNHEY, CDR2 SMNVEV (reference sequence). With 3 bases removed from V and 0 bases from J, the gap between germline ends came to 5 bases. CDR3: CASSFGTTNEKLFF. CDR3 nucleotides: TGTGCCAGCAGTTTCGGGACAACTAATGAAAAACTGTTTTTT.

The chain has TRBV28 and TRBJ2-3; 14 bases line up with TRBD2. The CDR3 covers 16 residues. Germline CDR1 and CDR2: MDHEN and SYDVKM. Trimming at V came to 6 bases and at J to 6 bases, leaving 8 bases not matched to a gene. For the CDR3, the DNA is TGTGCCAGCAGGAGACTAGCGGGAGGGCCTTTGGATACGCAGTATTTT. Translating gives CASRRLAGGPLDTQYF.

This clone was recorded only once. CDR3 sequence (DNA): TGTGCCCGGGGACTAGCGGGAGGCGGGAAGACAGATACGCAGTATTTT. It translates to CARGLAGGGKTDTQYF. The genes are TRBV30 and TRBJ2-3, with 15 nucleotides matching TRBD2. The junction had 9 bases not matched to a gene; V was cut back by 8 bases and J by 3 bases. The length of the CDR3 is 16 residues. Germline-derived CDR1 and CDR2 are GTSNPN and SVGIG (reference sequence).

The chain couples TRBV7-9 to TRBJ2-2, with 7 bases aligning to TRBD2. Losses at the gene ends were 1 base for V and 4 bases for J; bases not matched to a gene: 3. This CDR3 is built from 15 residues. CDR1 and CDR2 (germline): SEHNR, FQNEAQ (reference sequence). CDR3 residues: CASSLGEGPTGELFF. The CDR3 coding sequence is TGTGCCAGCAGCTTAGGGGAGGGGCCCACCGGGGAGCTGTTTTTT. The full variable domain, completed using reference TRBV7-9 and TRBJ2-2, is DTGVSQNPRHKITKRGQNVTFRCDPISEHNRLYWYRQTLGQGPEFLTYFQNEAQLEKSRLLSDRFSAERPKGSFSTLEIQRTEQGDSAMYLCASSLGEGPTGELFFGEGSRLTVL.

The chain has TRBV14 and TRBJ2-5; a weak D match, TRBD2 (5 bases). CDR3 length: 13 residues. Germline assignment: CDR1 SGHDN and CDR2 FVKESK. With 5 bases removed from V and 7 bases from J, the gap between germline ends came to 14 bases. The CDR3 DNA reads TGTGCCAGCAGCGGACGGGGAATTTGGACCCAGTACTTC. This sequence encodes CASSGRGIWTQYF. Using reference TRBV14 and TRBJ2-5 for the parts outside the CDR3, the full variable domain is EAGVTQFPSHSVIEKGQTVTLRCDPISGHDNLYWYRRVMGKEIKFLLHFVKESKQDESGMPNNRFLAERTGGTYSTLKVQPAELEDSGVYFCASSGRGIWTQYFGPGTRLLVL.